This TCR beta chain was identified in a study of blood T cell repertoires in COVID-19. Study-wide background: Researchers got acute and convalescent COVID-19 samples from the United States, Italy and Spain. T cells, B-cell-depleted T cells, or PBMCs supplied cDNA or gDNA.

CDR1 and CDR2 (germline): SGDLS, YYNGEE. The CDR3 has 11 residues. Trimming shortened V by 3 bases and J by 6 bases, and 5 bases separated the two germline ends. Clones were read by immunoSEQ multiplex PCR, and TCRdb kept only the in-frame ones, dropping some. The top ten hold around 4.9% of the sample, which has about 200,000 clones, 70% to 90% seen once. This chain links TRBV9 with TRBJ2-3, with a tentative D call TRBD2 (5 bases). This sequence was found in an elderly woman with acute or convalescent COVID-19. The sample consisted of peripheral blood. CDR3 bases: TGTGCCAGCAGCGCGGGGGATACGCAGTATTTT. Encoded protein: CASSAGDTQYF.